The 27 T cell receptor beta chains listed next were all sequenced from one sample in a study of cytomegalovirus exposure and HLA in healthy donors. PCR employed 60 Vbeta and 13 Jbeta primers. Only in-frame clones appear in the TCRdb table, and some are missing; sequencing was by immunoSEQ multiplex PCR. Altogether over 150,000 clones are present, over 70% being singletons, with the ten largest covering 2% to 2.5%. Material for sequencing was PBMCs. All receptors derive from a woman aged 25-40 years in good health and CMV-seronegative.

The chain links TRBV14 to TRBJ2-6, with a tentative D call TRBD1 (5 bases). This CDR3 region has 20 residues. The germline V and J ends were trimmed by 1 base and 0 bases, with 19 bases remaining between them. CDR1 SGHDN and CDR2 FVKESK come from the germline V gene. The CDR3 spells CASSQVRNRAGNSGANVLTF. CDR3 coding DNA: TGTGCCAGCAGCCAAGTTCGGAATCGGGCAGGGAACTCTGGGGCCAACGTCCTGACTTTC.

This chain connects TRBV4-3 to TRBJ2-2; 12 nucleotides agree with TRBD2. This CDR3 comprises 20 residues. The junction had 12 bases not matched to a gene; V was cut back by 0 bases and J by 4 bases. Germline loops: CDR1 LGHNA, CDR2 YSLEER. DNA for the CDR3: TGCGCCAGCAGCCAAGATAACCTCGGGACTAGCGGGCTTCCCACCGGGGAGCTGTTTTTT. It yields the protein CASSQDNLGTSGLPTGELFF.

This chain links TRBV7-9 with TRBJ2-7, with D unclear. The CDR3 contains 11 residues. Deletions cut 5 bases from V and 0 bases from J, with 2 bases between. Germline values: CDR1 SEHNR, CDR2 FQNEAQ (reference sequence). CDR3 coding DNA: TGTGCCAGCAGCCGCTCCTACGAGCAGTACTTC. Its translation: CASSRSYEQYF.

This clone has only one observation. The CDR3 bases are TGTGCCAGCAGTGAGGCTAGCGGGTACACAGATACGCAGTATTTT. As protein: CASSEASGYTDTQYF. The chain employs TRBV2 and TRBJ2-3, with 8 bases aligning to TRBD2. This CDR3 is 15 amino acids long. The germline gives CDR1 SNHLY, CDR2 FYNNEI. The trim removed 3 bases at V and 2 bases at J, leaving 4 bases unmatched. Combining the CDR3 with reference TRBV2 and TRBJ2-3 gives the whole variable domain EPEVTQTPSHQVTQMGQEVILRCVPISNHLYFYWYRQILGQKVEFLVSFYNNEISEKSEIFDDQFSVERPDGSNFTLKIRSTKLEDSAMYFCASSEASGYTDTQYFGPGTRLTVL.

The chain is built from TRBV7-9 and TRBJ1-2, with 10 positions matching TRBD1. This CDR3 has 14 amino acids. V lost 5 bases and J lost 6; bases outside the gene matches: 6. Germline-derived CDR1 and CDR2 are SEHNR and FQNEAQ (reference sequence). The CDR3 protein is CASSDTGTGDGYTF. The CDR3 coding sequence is TGTGCCAGCAGCGATACCGGGACAGGGGATGGCTACACCTTC. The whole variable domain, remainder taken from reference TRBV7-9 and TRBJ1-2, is DTGVSQNPRHKITKRGQNVTFRCDPISEHNRLYWYRQTLGQGPEFLTYFQNEAQLEKSRLLSDRFSAERPKGSFSTLEIQRTEQGDSAMYLCASSDTGTGDGYTFGSGTRLTVV.

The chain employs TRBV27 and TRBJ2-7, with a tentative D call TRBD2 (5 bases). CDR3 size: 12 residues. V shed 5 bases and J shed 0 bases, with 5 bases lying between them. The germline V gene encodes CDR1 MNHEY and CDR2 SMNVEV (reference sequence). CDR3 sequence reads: CASSGSSYEQYF. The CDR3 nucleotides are TGTGCCAGCAGTGGGAGCTCCTACGAGCAGTACTTC.

The CDR3 spells CASSSRQGGEQYF. CDR3 nucleotide sequence: TGTGCCAGCAGTTCGAGACAGGGCGGCGAGCAGTACTTC. This sequence joins TRBV7-7 and TRBJ2-7; 7 bases fit TRBD1. The CDR3 runs 13 residues. After removal of 6 bases from V and 6 bases from J, the junction contained 8 bases not matched to a gene. From germline, CDR1 is SSHAT and CDR2 FNYEAQ (reference sequence).

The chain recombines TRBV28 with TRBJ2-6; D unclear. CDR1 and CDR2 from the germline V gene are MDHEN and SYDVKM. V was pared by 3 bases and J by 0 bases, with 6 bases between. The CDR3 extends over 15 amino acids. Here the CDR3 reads CASSLTGSGANVLTF. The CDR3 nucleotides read TGTGCCAGCAGTTTGACGGGCTCTGGGGCCAACGTCCTGACTTTC.

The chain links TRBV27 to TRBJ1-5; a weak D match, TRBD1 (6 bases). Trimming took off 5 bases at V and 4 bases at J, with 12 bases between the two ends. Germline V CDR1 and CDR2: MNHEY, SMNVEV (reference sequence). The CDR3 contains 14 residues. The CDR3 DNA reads TGTGCCAGCAGTCAACACAGGGAGAATCAGCCCCAGCATTTT. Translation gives CASSQHRENQPQHF.

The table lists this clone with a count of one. CDR3 sequence reads: CAISEGPGGTEAFF. DNA for the CDR3: TGTGCCATCAGTGAGGGTCCAGGGGGCACTGAAGCTTTCTTT. The gene calls are TRBV10-3 and TRBJ1-1, with 7 bases matching TRBD1. V lost 2 bases to trimming and J lost 4 bases; unmatched junction nucleotides: 4. CDR1 is ENHRY and CDR2 is SYGVKD in the germline V gene. The CDR3 has 14 residues.

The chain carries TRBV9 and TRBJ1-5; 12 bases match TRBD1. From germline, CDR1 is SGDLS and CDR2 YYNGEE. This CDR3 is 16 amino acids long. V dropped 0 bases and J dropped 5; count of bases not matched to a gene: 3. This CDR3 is CASSVAGTGGDQPQHF. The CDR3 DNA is TGTGCCAGCAGCGTAGCCGGGACAGGGGGCGATCAGCCCCAGCATTTT. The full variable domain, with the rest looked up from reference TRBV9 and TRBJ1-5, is DSGVTQTPKHLITATGQRVTLRCSPRSGDLSVYWYQQSLDQGLQFLIQYYNGEERAKGNILERFSAQQFPDLHSELNLSSLELGDSALYFCASSVAGTGGDQPQHFGDGTRLSIL.

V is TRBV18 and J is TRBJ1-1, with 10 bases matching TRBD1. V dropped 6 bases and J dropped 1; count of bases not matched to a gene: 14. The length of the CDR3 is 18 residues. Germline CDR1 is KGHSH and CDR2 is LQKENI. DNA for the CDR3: TGTGCCAGCTCCAACTTAGGGACAGGGGTTAAGGGGAACACTGAAGCTTTCTTT. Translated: CASSNLGTGVKGNTEAFF.

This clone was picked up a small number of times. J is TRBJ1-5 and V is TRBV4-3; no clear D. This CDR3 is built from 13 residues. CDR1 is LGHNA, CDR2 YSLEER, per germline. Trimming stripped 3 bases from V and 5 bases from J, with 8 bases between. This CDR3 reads CASSQAEDQPQHF. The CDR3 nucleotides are TGCGCCAGCAGCCAGGCCGAAGATCAGCCCCAGCATTTT.

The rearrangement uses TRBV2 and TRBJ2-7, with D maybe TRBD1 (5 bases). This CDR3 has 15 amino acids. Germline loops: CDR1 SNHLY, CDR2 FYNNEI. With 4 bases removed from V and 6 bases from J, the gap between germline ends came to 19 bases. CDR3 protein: CASSASGSILSEQYF. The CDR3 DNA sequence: TGTGCCAGCAGTGCTTCAGGGTCCATCCTGTCCGAGCAGTACTTC.

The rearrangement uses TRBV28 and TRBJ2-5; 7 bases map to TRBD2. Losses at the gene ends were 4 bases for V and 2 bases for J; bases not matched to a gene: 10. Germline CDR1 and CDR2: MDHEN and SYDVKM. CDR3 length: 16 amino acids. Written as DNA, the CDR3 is TGTGCCAGCAGTTCCCCCCCGGGGGACTATCAAGAGACCCAGTACTTC. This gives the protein CASSSPPGDYQETQYF.

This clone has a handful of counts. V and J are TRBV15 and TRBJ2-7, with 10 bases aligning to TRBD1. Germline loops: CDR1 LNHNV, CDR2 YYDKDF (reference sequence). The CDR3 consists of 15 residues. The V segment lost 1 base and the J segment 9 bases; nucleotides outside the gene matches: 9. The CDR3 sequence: CATSRAGTGAGGQYF. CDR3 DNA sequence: TGTGCCACCAGCAGAGCGGGGACAGGGGCGGGGGGGCAGTACTTC.

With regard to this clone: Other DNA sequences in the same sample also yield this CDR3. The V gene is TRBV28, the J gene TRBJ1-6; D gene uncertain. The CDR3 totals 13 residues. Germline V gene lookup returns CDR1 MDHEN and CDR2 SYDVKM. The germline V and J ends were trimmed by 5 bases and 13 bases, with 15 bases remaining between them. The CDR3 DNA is TGTGCCAGCAGTCGCGCGGAGTTTTCCCCCCTCCACTTT. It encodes CASSRAEFSPLHF.

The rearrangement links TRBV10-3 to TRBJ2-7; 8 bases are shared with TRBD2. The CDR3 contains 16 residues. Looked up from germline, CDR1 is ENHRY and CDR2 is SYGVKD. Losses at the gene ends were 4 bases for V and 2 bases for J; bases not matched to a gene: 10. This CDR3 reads CAISGSRGGRTYEQYF. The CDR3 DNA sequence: TGTGCCATCAGTGGCTCCCGGGGGGGTAGGACCTACGAGCAGTACTTC.

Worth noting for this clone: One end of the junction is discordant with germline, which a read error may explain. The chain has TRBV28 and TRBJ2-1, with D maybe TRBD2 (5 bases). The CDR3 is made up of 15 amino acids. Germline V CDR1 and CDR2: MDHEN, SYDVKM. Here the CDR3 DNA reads TGTACCAGCAGTTCCCGGGGAGCTCGGCGGAATGAGCAGTTCTTC. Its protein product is CTSSSRGARRNEQFF. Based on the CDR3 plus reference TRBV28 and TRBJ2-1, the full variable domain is DVKVTQSSRYLVKRTGEKVFLECVQDMDHENMFWYRQDPGLGLRLIYFSYDVKMKEKGDIPEGYSVSREKKERFSLILESASTNQTSMYLCTSSSRGARRNEQFFGPGTRLTVL.

CDR3 sequence (DNA): TGTGCCAGCTCACCACCCGGGGGACTAGCGGGAATCTATGAGCAGTTCTTC. Amino acid sequence: CASSPPGGLAGIYEQFF. The chain recombines TRBV18 with TRBJ2-1; 13 nucleotides line up with TRBD2. Losses at the gene ends were 0 bases for V and 8 bases for J; bases not matched to a gene: 7. The CDR3 is made up of 17 amino acids. Germline V CDR1 and CDR2: KGHSH, LQKENI.

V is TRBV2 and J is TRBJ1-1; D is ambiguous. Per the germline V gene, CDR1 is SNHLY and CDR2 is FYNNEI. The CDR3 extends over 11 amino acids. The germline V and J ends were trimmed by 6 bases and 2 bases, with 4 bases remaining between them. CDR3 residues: CASRSNTEAFF. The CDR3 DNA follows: TGTGCCAGCAGGTCAAACACTGAAGCTTTCTTT.

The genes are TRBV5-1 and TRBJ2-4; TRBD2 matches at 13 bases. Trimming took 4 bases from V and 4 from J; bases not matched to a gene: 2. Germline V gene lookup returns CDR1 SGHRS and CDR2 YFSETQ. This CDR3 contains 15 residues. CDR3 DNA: TGCGCCAGCAGCGCGACTAGCGGGAGGAAAAACATTCAGTACTTC. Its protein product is CASSATSGRKNIQYF.

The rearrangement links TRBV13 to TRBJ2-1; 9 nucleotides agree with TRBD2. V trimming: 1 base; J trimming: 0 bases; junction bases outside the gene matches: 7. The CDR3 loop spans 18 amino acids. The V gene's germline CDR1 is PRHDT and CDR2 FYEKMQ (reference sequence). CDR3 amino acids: CASSLALAGPPSYNEQFF. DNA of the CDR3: TGTGCCAGCAGCTTAGCTCTAGCGGGACCCCCCTCCTACAATGAGCAGTTCTTC. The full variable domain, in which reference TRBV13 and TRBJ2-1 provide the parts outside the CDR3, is AAGVIQSPRHLIKEKRETATLKCYPIPRHDTVYWYQQGPGQDPQFLISFYEKMQSDKGSIPDRFSAQQFSDYHSELNMSSLELGDSALYFCASSLALAGPPSYNEQFFGPGTRLTVL.

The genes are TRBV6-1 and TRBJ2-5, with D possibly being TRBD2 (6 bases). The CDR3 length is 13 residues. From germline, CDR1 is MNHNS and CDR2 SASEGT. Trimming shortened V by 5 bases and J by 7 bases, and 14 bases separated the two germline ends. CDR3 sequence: CASSITSLGTQYF. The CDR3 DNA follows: TGTGCCAGCAGTATAACTAGCTTAGGGACCCAGTACTTC.

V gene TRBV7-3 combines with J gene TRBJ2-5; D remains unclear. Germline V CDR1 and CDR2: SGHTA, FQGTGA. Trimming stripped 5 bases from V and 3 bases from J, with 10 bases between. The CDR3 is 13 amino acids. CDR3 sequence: CASSRGGEETQYF. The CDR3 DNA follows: TGTGCCAGCAGCAGAGGCGGCGAAGAGACCCAGTACTTC.

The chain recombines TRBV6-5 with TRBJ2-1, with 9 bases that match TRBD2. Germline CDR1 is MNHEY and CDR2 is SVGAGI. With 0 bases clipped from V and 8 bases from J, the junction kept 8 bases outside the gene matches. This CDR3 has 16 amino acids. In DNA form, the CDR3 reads TGTGCCAGCAGTTACTCGCTGATAGCGGGAGTCGATGAGCAGTTCTTC. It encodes CASSYSLIAGVDEQFF.

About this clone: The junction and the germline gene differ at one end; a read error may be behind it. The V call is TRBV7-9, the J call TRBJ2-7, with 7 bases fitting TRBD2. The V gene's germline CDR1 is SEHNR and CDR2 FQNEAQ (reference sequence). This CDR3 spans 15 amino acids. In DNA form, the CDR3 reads TGTTCCAGCAGCTCCTTTGCGGGGGACGCCTACGAGCAGTACTTC. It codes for CSSSSFAGDAYEQYF. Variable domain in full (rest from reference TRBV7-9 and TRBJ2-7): DTGVSQNPRHKITKRGQNVTFRCDPISEHNRLYWYRQTLGQGPEFLTYFQNEAQLEKSRLLSDRFSAERPKGSFSTLEIQRTEQGDSAMYLCSSSSFAGDAYEQYFGPGTRLTVT.